Following are 8 T cell receptor beta chains from one sample sequenced in a study of OX40 agonist ivuxolimab in advanced cancers. Data came from immunoSEQ multiplex PCR; TCRdb stores just in-frame clones and leaves some out. This repertoire shows roughly 76,000 clones, approximately 86% found once; its top ten account for under 3%. Here the sequenced sample was CD4+ or CD8+ T cells sorted from blood, taken in a trial of the OX40 agonist ivuxolimab. The receptors were gathered from an adult with an advanced solid tumor such as melanoma, head and neck, liver or kidney cancer.

V usage is TRBV4-3 and J usage is TRBJ1-2; D may be TRBD1 (5 bases). The germline V gene has CDR1 LGHNA and CDR2 YSLEER. Trimming left V 0 bases short and J 8 bases short, with 13 bases between. The CDR3 length is 14 residues. The CDR3 spells CASSQDPGLDGYTF. The CDR3 coding sequence is TGCGCCAGCAGCCAAGATCCAGGGTTGGACGGCTACACCTTC.

CDR3 loop: CASNRDRVSTGELFF. CDR3 DNA: TGTGCCAGTAACCGGGACAGGGTCAGCACCGGGGAGCTGTTTTTT. The genes are TRBV19 and TRBJ2-2; 9 positions match TRBD1. In germline, CDR1 is LNHDA, CDR2 SQIVND (reference sequence). CDR3 length: 15 residues. The V segment lost 7 bases and the J segment 4 bases; nucleotides outside the gene matches: 7.

The chain couples TRBV4-1 to TRBJ1-6, with TRBD1 matching over 7 bases. In germline, CDR1 is MGHRA, CDR2 YSYEKL. V lost 2 bases, J lost 5 bases, and 6 bases stayed unmatched. The CDR3 consists of 16 residues. The CDR3 sequence is CASSQFPGTDNSPLHF. The DNA of the CDR3 is TGCGCCAGCAGCCAATTCCCCGGGACAGATAATTCACCCCTCCACTTT.

This chain joins TRBV15 and TRBJ2-3, with D hard to call. V dropped 0 bases and J dropped 6 bases, with 7 bases sitting between them. Germline V gene data show CDR1 as LNHNV and CDR2 as YYDKDF (reference sequence). This CDR3 region has 13 residues. The CDR3 nucleotides are TGTGCCACCAGCAGAGATCCTGTGGATACGCAGTATTTT. Protein product: CATSRDPVDTQYF.

The V call is TRBV5-6, the J call TRBJ2-7, with no clear D. Germline loops: CDR1 SGHDT, CDR2 YYEEEE. Trimming pared 4 bases from V and 4 bases from J, leaving 12 bases between. This CDR3 has 13 amino acids. CDR3 DNA: TGTGCCAGCAGCCTTTGGGGTAGGTACGAGCAGTACTTC. Translated: CASSLWGRYEQYF.

The chain employs TRBV7-2 and TRBJ1-1, with unresolved D. Germline V gene sequence: CDR1 SGHTA, CDR2 FQGNSA. The CDR3 runs to 14 residues. The V gene lost 5 bases and the J gene lost 4 bases, with 14 bases spanning the gap. CDR3 in DNA: TGTGCCAGCAGCCTTCTCGACAAGCGCACTGAAGCTTTCTTT. Protein product: CASSLLDKRTEAFF. The variable domain in full, completed from reference TRBV7-2 and TRBJ1-1, reads GAGVSQSPSNKVTEKGKDVELRCDPISGHTALYWYRQSLGQGLEFLIYFQGNSAPDKSGLPSDRFSAERTGGSVSTLTIQRTQQEDSAVYLCASSLLDKRTEAFFGQGTRLTVV.

J is TRBJ1-2 and V is TRBV19; 8 nucleotides match TRBD1. From germline, CDR1 is LNHDA and CDR2 SQIVND (reference sequence). The CDR3 contains 16 residues. Trimming cost V 5 bases and J 6 bases; bases outside gene matches: 14. The CDR3 sequence is CASSAGTGGTLDGYTF. The CDR3 bases are TGTGCCAGTAGTGCCGGGACAGGCGGAACCTTAGATGGCTACACCTTC.

The V gene is TRBV7-2, the J gene TRBJ1-4, with TRBD1 matching 8 bases. The CDR3 is 14 residues long. J was trimmed by 7 bases and V by 4 bases; bases with no gene match: 5. The germline gives CDR1 SGHTA, CDR2 FQGNSA. In nucleotides, the CDR3 is TGTGCCAGCAGCTCCGGGACAGGTCTTGAAAAACTGTTTTTT. Protein sequence: CASSSGTGLEKLFF. The full variable domain, completed using reference TRBV7-2 and TRBJ1-4, is GAGVSQSPSNKVTEKGKDVELRCDPISGHTALYWYRQSLGQGLEFLIYFQGNSAPDKSGLPSDRFSAERTGGSVSTLTIQRTQQEDSAVYLCASSSGTGLEKLFFGSGTQLSVL.